Listed below are T cell receptor beta chains from one sample, sequenced in a study of blood T cell repertoires in COVID-19. TCRdb's table, derived via immunoSEQ multiplex PCR, lists solely in-frame clones and lacks some. Here the sample spans some 350,000 clones, around 89% being singletons. The sample taken for sequencing was peripheral blood. Every receptor here comes from a woman aged 25 to 39 with COVID-19, enrolled during active disease. The CDR3 runs from the conserved cysteine through the conserved F or W. The D gene is left open where the match is weak. Clone size is given for some rows only: seen once, a few or many times, or a class if the clone is expanded.

v_call	clone_size	j_call	d_call	cdr3_nt	cdr3_aa
TRBV9	once	TRBJ1-4	.	TGTGCCAGCAGCCCAGGGAATTCAAGGGAAAAACTGTTTTTT	CASSPGNSREKLFF
TRBV7-9	.	TRBJ1-1	.	TGTGCCAGCAGCTCGGAGTCTGAAGCTTTCTTT	CASSSESEAFF
TRBV2	.	TRBJ2-5	.	TGTGCCAGCAGGGTGGGAGTACAGATTCAAGAGACCCAGTACTTC	CASRVGVQIQETQYF
TRBV9	.	TRBJ2-3	.	TGTGCCAGCAGCCTCAGGGCCCACACAGATACGCAGTATTTT	CASSLRAHTDTQYF
TRBV28	.	TRBJ2-7	TRBD2	TGTGCCAGCAGCTCCGCAGCGGGGCCGACCACCTACGAGCAGTACTTC	CASSSAAGPTTYEQYF
TRBV11-3	.	TRBJ2-1	TRBD2	TGTGCCAGCAGCTCCTTCCTAGCGGGAGTGGGTAATGAGCAGTTCTTC	CASSSFLAGVGNEQFF
TRBV19	.	TRBJ2-2	.	TGTGCCAGTAGTAGGCAGGGCCACACCGGGGAGCTGTTTTTT	CASSRQGHTGELFF
TRBV12-3/TRBV12-4	.	TRBJ1-5	.	TGTGCCAGCAGCCAGGACGTGGGAGAGCCCCAGCATTTT	CASSQDVGEPQHF
TRBV6-5	.	TRBJ1-2	TRBD1	TGTGCCAGCAGTTACTTCGAGACAGGGGGGGCCTATGGCTACACCTTC	CASSYFETGGAYGYTF
TRBV7-9	.	TRBJ2-4	.	TGTGCCAGCAGCTTAGCGGAGGACAGCGCAAAAAACATTCAGTACTTC	CASSLAEDSAKNIQYF
TRBV4-1	.	TRBJ2-1	.	TGCGCCAGCAGCCACCCTATTGGGGGCAAGTACAATGAGCAGTTCTTC	CASSHPIGGKYNEQFF
TRBV24-1	once	TRBJ2-5	.	TGTGCCACCAGTGATTTAAATCAGGACTACGAAGAGACCCAGTACTTC	CATSDLNQDYEETQYF
TRBV18	few	TRBJ2-3	TRBD2	TGTGCCAGCTCACCAGGACTAGCGGGGGCCGGGGCGCAGTATTTT	CASSPGLAGAGAQYF
TRBV19	many	TRBJ2-1	TRBD2	TGTGCCAGTAGAGGGGCTAGCGGGCTACTTTCCTACAATGAGCAGTTCTTC	CASRGASGLLSYNEQFF
TRBV5-4	.	TRBJ1-2	TRBD1	TGTGCCAGCAGCCGACAGGGGGCGCAAATGGCCTATGGCTACACCTTC	CASSRQGAQMAYGYTF
TRBV11-3	.	TRBJ2-1	.	TGTGCCAGCAGCTTATATGGCTGGGAGCAGTTCTTC	CASSLYGWEQFF
TRBV16	.	TRBJ2-3	TRBD2	TGTGCCAGCAGCCCCTGGGGGACTAGCGGGGGAGCCACGCAGTATTTT	CASSPWGTSGGATQYF
TRBV6-5	.	TRBJ2-7	TRBD2	TGTGCCACCCGGCCTAGCGGGTTCTACGAGCAGTACTTC	CATRPSGFYEQYF
TRBV24-1	.	TRBJ2-2	.	TGTGCCACCAGTGATTGGCAGGGCAGTAGCGGGGAGCTGTTTTTT	CATSDWQGSSGELFF
TRBV28	.	TRBJ2-6	.	TGTGCCAGCAGTTTAACCCAGGGAAAAACTGGGGCCAACGTCCTGACTTTC	CASSLTQGKTGANVLTF
TRBV18	.	TRBJ2-2	.	TGTGCCAGCTCACCCCGGCGAGCGGCCGGGGAGCTGTTTTTT	CASSPRRAAGELFF
TRBV7-2	.	TRBJ1-1	.	TGTGCCAGCAGCTTACGAGAGGCTGAAGCTTTCTTT	CASSLREAEAFF
TRBV12-2	.	TRBJ2-4	.	TGTGCAAGTCGCCCTGGACTCGGGGTCCACATTCAGTACTTC	CASRPGLGVHIQYF
TRBV7-2	few	TRBJ1-1	TRBD1	TGTGCCAGCAGCGAGAGGGGACAGGGGAACACTGAAGCTTTCTTT	CASSERGQGNTEAFF
TRBV18	.	TRBJ1-1	.	TGTGCCGGATCGGGGGACACTGAAGCTTTCTTT	CAGSGDTEAFF
TRBV7-2	.	TRBJ2-3	TRBD2	TGTGCCAGCAGACCAGCGGGGGGCACAGATACGCAGTATTTT	CASRPAGGTDTQYF
TRBV9	.	TRBJ2-3	.	TGTGCCAGCAGCGTCCTAGCAGCTAGCACAGATACGCAGTATTTT	CASSVLAASTDTQYF
TRBV18	.	TRBJ1-5	.	TGTGCCAGCTCCCAGGGAGGGGATCAGCCCCAGCATTTT	CASSQGGDQPQHF
TRBV27	.	TRBJ1-2	.	TGTGCCAGCAGTTTATTTTCCGCGGGGAACTATGGCTACACCTTC	CASSLFSAGNYGYTF
TRBV28	.	TRBJ1-6	.	TGTGCCAGCAGTGAGGGGGGGTTCTATTCACCCCTCCACTTT	CASSEGGFYSPLHF
TRBV5-4	.	TRBJ2-7	.	TGTGCCAGCAGCTTCGTCGGGGAGTCCTACGAGCAGTACTTC	CASSFVGESYEQYF
TRBV4-3	.	TRBJ2-6	.	TGCGCCAGCAGCCTACAGGGCTCTGGGGCCAACGTCCTGACTTTC	CASSLQGSGANVLTF
TRBV9	.	TRBJ2-5	.	TGTGCCAGCAGCGCCGGGACAACCTACCAAGAGACCCAGTACTTC	CASSAGTTYQETQYF
TRBV19	.	TRBJ1-2	.	TGTGCCAGTAGTATAGCCGGCTATGGCTACACCTTC	CASSIAGYGYTF
TRBV7-9	.	TRBJ2-7	.	TGTGCCAGCAGCTTAGTGGCCCACGAGCAGTACTTC	CASSLVAHEQYF
TRBV19	once	TRBJ1-1	TRBD1	TGTGCCAGTAGTATTCAGGGACAGGGGGCAATCGCTGAAGCTTTCTTT	CASSIQGQGAIAEAFF
TRBV6-2/TRBV6-3	.	TRBJ1-1	.	TGTGCCAGCAGTTCAACAGGGTCGAACACTGAAGCTTTCTTT	CASSSTGSNTEAFF
TRBV7-2	few	TRBJ1-2	.	TGTGCCAGCAGCTTAGCGGAGGGACCTACTTATGGCTACACCTTC	CASSLAEGPTYGYTF
TRBV29-1	.	TRBJ1-2	TRBD1	TGCAGCGTATCCCGACAGGGGTCTGGCTACACCTTC	CSVSRQGSGYTF
TRBV4-2	once	TRBJ2-3	.	TGTGCCAGCAGCCTAGGGGCCACCACAGATACGCAGTATTTT	CASSLGATTDTQYF
TRBV7-7	.	TRBJ2-5	TRBD1	TGTGCTAGCAGCCCAACCGGGACAGGGGGTGAGACCCAGTACTTC	CASSPTGTGGETQYF
TRBV10-3	.	TRBJ2-6	.	TGTGCCACCCACGCAGGGGCTGGGGCCAACGTCCTGACTTTC	CATHAGAGANVLTF
TRBV30	once	TRBJ2-5	TRBD1	TGTGCCTGGACTTTATCCTGGGACAGGGAAAAGACCCAGTACTTC	CAWTLSWDREKTQYF
TRBV7-7	.	TRBJ2-1	TRBD1	TGTGCTAGCAGCTTAGAACCAGGGGGCCTGAGCTCCTACAATGAGCAGTTCTTC	CASSLEPGGLSSYNEQFF
TRBV28	.	TRBJ2-7	TRBD1	TGTGCCAGCAGTTTGGGACAGGGGACCTACGAGCAGTACTTC	CASSLGQGTYEQYF
TRBV4-3	once	TRBJ2-3	TRBD2	TGCGCCAGCAGCCCCCCGGGGAGCGGGAGGGGTATAAGCACAGATACGCAGTATTTT	CASSPPGSGRGISTDTQYF